This TCR beta chain was profiled in a study of preoperative IRX-2 immunotherapy in early breast cancer. The repertoire was sequenced with immunoSEQ multiplex PCR; TCRdb's copy has only in-frame clones and lacks some. The sample holds approximately 98,000 clones, 86% seen once. As to treatment: preoperative locoregional IRX-2 cytokine immunotherapy. Between the trimmed V and J ends, which lost 9 bases and 1 base, there was a span of 11 bases. Germline V CDR1 and CDR2: MDHEN, SYDVKM. CDR3 size: 13 residues. The sample here was tumor tissue, taken after IRX-2 immunotherapy. The sequence came from a human donor with breast cancer. This rearrangement joins TRBV28 to TRBJ2-3; D might be TRBD2 (5 bases). The CDR3 loop is CASREGGTDTQYF. The CDR3 DNA follows: TGTGCCAGTCGTGAGGGAGGCACAGATACGCAGTATTTT. Full variable domain (outside the CDR3, taken from reference TRBV28 and TRBJ2-3): DVKVTQSSRYLVKRTGEKVFLECVQDMDHENMFWYRQDPGLGLRLIYFSYDVKMKEKGDIPEGYSVSREKKERFSLILESASTNQTSMYLCASREGGTDTQYFGPGTRLTVL.